This record looks at one T cell receptor beta chain sequence and its context. Sequencing used immunoSEQ multiplex PCR; TCRdb keeps in-frame clones, though not all of them. The repertoire consists of more than 350,000 clones, with 75% to 90% occurring once and the leading ten covering approximately 1%. This sample was taken from a study of blood T cell repertoires in COVID-19. The germline gives CDR1 LGHNA, CDR2 YNFKEQ. The V end lost 1 base, the J end lost 3 bases, and 16 bases lay between the germline ends. There are 16 residues in the CDR3. The specimen sequenced was PBMCs or T cells enriched from blood (not recorded which). The receptor's source is a man younger than 35 who had recovered from COVID-19. This chain joins TRBV4-2 and TRBJ2-7, with D maybe TRBD2 (5 bases). The CDR3 loop is CASSQVTEGFNYEQYF. In DNA, the CDR3 is TGTGCCAGCAGCCAAGTTACCGAGGGCTTCAACTACGAGCAGTACTTC.